One and the same sample provided the 26 T cell receptor beta chains below, sequenced in a study of shared clonotypes between healthy human individuals (dated by TCRdb to 2018 to 2020). CD8 naive samples were CD45RO-negative cells positively selected for CCR7, giving a CD45RA+CCR7+ population that excluded TemRA cells. The library relied on the immunoSEQ multiplex PCR assay. TCRdb limited this immuneACCESS table to in-frame rearrangements with V and J called. A share of clones is missing; checked studies link under half to unresolved V genes, and the rest is unexplained. The sample table shows fewer than 1 million clones, and 96% are seen once. The biggest ten clones account for about 0.21% of the sample. Sequenced: naive CD8+ T cells sorted from blood. This specimen's cell subset or site label, interpreted: CD45RA+CCR7+. These receptors were taken from a young man in good health.

The CDR3 is CASSQGTYRVETGANVLTF. The CDR3 DNA sequence: TGCGCCAGCAGCCAAGGGACCTACAGGGTTGAAACTGGGGCCAACGTCCTGACTTTC. The V gene is TRBV4-3, the J gene TRBJ2-6; D might be TRBD1 (6 bases). The germline V gene encodes CDR1 LGHNA and CDR2 YSLEER. The V and J ends lost 1 base and 2 bases respectively, with 18 bases between them. The CDR3 spans 19 residues.

This chain uses TRBV7-9 with TRBJ1-5, with TRBD1 matching over 10 bases. Germline CDR1 SEHNR, CDR2 FQNEAQ (reference sequence). The CDR3 consists of 15 residues. Germline trimming cut 1 base from V and 5 bases from J; bases unmatched to any gene: 2. CDR3: CASSLVGTGDQPQHF. The CDR3 nucleotides read TGTGCCAGCAGCTTAGTAGGGACAGGGGATCAGCCCCAGCATTTT.

The V and J genes are TRBV11-3 and TRBJ2-7, with 13 bases matching TRBD2. The germline gives CDR1 SGHNT, CDR2 YENEEA. CDR3 length: 15 residues. The junction had 4 bases not matched to a gene; V was cut back by 5 bases and J by 3 bases. The CDR3 region has the DNA TGTGCCAGCAGCAAGGGACTAGCGGGATACTACGAGCAGTACTTC. It is translated as CASSKGLAGYYEQYF.

V is TRBV7-9 and J is TRBJ2-7; D could derive from TRBD1 or TRBD2 (6 bases each). The CDR3 runs to 16 residues. Germline CDR1 reads SEHNR; CDR2 reads FQNEAQ (reference sequence). The ends were cut back, 5 bases at V and 0 bases at J, with 17 bases in the middle. In nucleotides, the CDR3 is TGTGCCAGCAGCCTCTTGGGGGGCGAGAGCTCCTACGAGCAGTACTTC. The encoded protein is CASSLLGGESSYEQYF. The variable domain in full, with the rest retrieved from reference TRBV7-9 and TRBJ2-7, is DTGVSQNPRHKITKRGQNVTFRCDPISEHNRLYWYRQTLGQGPEFLTYFQNEAQLEKSRLLSDRFSAERPKGSFSTLEIQRTEQGDSAMYLCASSLLGGESSYEQYFGPGTRLTVT.

This chain uses TRBV15 with TRBJ1-5; a possible D gene is TRBD1 (6 bases). Germline V gene lookup returns CDR1 LNHNV and CDR2 YYDKDF (reference sequence). The ends were cut back, 3 bases at V and 0 bases at J, with 12 bases in the middle. The CDR3 runs 16 residues. CDR3 DNA sequence: TGTGCCACCAGCAGCAAGGGGGTCTATAGCAATCAGCCCCAGCATTTT. Its protein is CATSSKGVYSNQPQHF.

Of note for this clone: The missing conserved phenylalanine or tryptophan at the end of this CDR3 makes a read error likely. Written as DNA, the CDR3 is TGTGCCAGCAGCTCGTCGGACAGGGGAGGAAACACCATATATTCT. Translation gives CASSSSDRGGNTIYS. The chain has TRBV9 and TRBJ1-3, with 9 positions matching TRBD1. Per germline, CDR1 SGDLS and CDR2 YYNGEE. The CDR3 spans 15 residues. The trim removed 4 bases at V and 4 bases at J, leaving 6 bases unmatched.

Concerning this clone itself: Different DNA sequences within this sample yield the same CDR3. The J gene is TRBJ2-3, the V gene TRBV9, with D perhaps matching TRBD2 (5 bases). This CDR3 spans 10 amino acids. CDR1 is SGDLS, CDR2 YYNGEE, per germline. Deletions cut 7 bases from V and 6 bases from J, with 6 bases between. The CDR3 is CASGGDTQYF. The CDR3 bases are TGTGCCAGCGGCGGGGATACGCAGTATTTT.

The gene calls are TRBV11-2 and TRBJ1-2; TRBD1 agrees at 7 bases. This CDR3 spans 15 amino acids. With 5 bases clipped from V and 8 bases from J, the junction kept 14 bases outside the gene matches. Germline V gene lookup returns CDR1 SGHAT and CDR2 FQNNGV. CDR3 in amino acids: CASSPNRGYFEGYTF. The CDR3 coding sequence is TGTGCCAGCAGCCCGAACAGGGGATATTTCGAAGGCTACACCTTC.

The chain joins TRBV7-6 to TRBJ2-1, with 13 positions matching TRBD2. The junction had 16 bases not matched to a gene; V was cut back by 7 bases and J by 13 bases. This CDR3 spans 16 amino acids. Germline CDR1 is SGHVS and CDR2 is FNYEAQ. The CDR3 DNA sequence: TGTGCCAGCACCCTTCGGGGACTAGCGGGGTCGGAGAGCCAGTTCTTC. This gives the protein CASTLRGLAGSESQFF.

CDR3 nucleotide sequence: TGTGCCAGCAGCCAAGGACAGGGGGCTAACGGGGAGCTGTTTTTT. This gives the protein CASSQGQGANGELFF. V is TRBV11-2 and J is TRBJ2-2; 11 nucleotides match TRBD1. With V trimmed by 5 bases and J by 7 bases, 6 bases remained unmatched. This CDR3 contains 15 residues. Germline CDR1 is SGHAT and CDR2 is FQNNGV.

The CDR3: CASSQDPAQGAGYEQYF. CDR3 nucleotides: TGCGCCAGCAGCCAAGATCCCGCACAGGGGGCAGGCTACGAGCAGTACTTC. This rearrangement joins TRBV4-1 to TRBJ2-7, with 9 nucleotides matching TRBD1. J lost 3 bases, V lost 0 bases, and 9 bases had no gene match. Germline CDR1 reads MGHRA; CDR2 reads YSYEKL. The CDR3 extends over 17 amino acids.

The chain combines TRBV7-9 with TRBJ1-1; D gene unclear. CDR3 size: 13 residues. V was cut by 4 bases and J by 4 bases, with 10 bases left in between. CDR1 is SEHNR and CDR2 is FQNEAQ in the germline V gene (reference sequence). DNA for the CDR3: TGTGCCAGCAGCTCGAGTACGGGCACTGAAGCTTTCTTT. Translating it yields CASSSSTGTEAFF.

The chain is built from TRBV28 and TRBJ1-5, with D possibly matching TRBD1 (6 bases). Trimming pared 6 bases from V and 0 bases from J, leaving 12 bases between. Germline lookup yields CDR1 MDHEN and CDR2 SYDVKM. The CDR3 runs to 15 residues. The CDR3 DNA is TGTGCCAGCAGATCTCAGGGGAATAGCAATCAGCCCCAGCATTTT. It translates to CASRSQGNSNQPQHF.

The chain has TRBV19 and TRBJ2-1; D unclear. Germline lookup yields CDR1 LNHDA and CDR2 SQIVND (reference sequence). Trimming shortened V by 3 bases and J by 5 bases, and 14 bases separated the two germline ends. The CDR3 is 15 residues long. The DNA for the CDR3 is TGTGCCAGTAGTATGAACGGCTATGGTAACAATGAGCAGTTCTTC. It yields the protein CASSMNGYGNNEQFF.

Written as DNA, the CDR3 is TGTGCCAGCAGTTACTCGGGACAGCTTCAGCCCCAGCATTTT. Amino acids: CASSYSGQLQPQHF. V is TRBV6-6 and J is TRBJ1-5; 7 positions agree with TRBD1. The CDR3 contains 14 residues. Germline V gene sequence: CDR1 MNHNY, CDR2 SVGAGI (reference sequence). The V and J ends lost 0 bases and 6 bases, in that order; junction bases with no gene match: 2.

This sequence joins TRBV14 and TRBJ2-7, with TRBD1 as a possible D gene (5 bases). Trimming stripped 1 base from V and 4 bases from J, with 14 bases between. CDR1 SGHDN and CDR2 FVKESK come from the germline V gene. The CDR3 is 15 residues long. The DNA of the CDR3 is TGTGCCAGCAGCCAAGGACAGACCTTGGGTTACGAGCAGTACTTC. Translating gives CASSQGQTLGYEQYF.

The CDR3 sequence: CASSTYRGNTEAFF. The CDR3 DNA reads TGTGCCAGCAGCACCTACAGGGGGAACACTGAAGCTTTCTTT. The J gene is TRBJ1-1, the V gene TRBV5-4, with TRBD1 identical over 7 bases. Germline loops: CDR1 SGHNT, CDR2 YYREEE (reference sequence). J lost 1 base, V lost 4 bases, and 4 bases had no gene match. The length of the CDR3 is 14 residues.

The chain links TRBV29-1 to TRBJ1-1; no definite D call. Trimming removed 6 bases at V and 3 bases at J, with 11 bases between. There are 12 residues in the CDR3. The germline CDR1 and CDR2 sequences are SQVTM and ANQGSEA. Written as DNA, the CDR3 is TGCAGCGTACAAGGGCCGGACACTGAAGCTTTCTTT. This codes for CSVQGPDTEAFF.

The V gene is TRBV4-1, the J gene TRBJ2-5; 11 nucleotides line up with TRBD2. CDR1 MGHRA and CDR2 YSYEKL come from the germline V gene. The CDR3 loop spans 17 amino acids. The V segment lost 0 bases and the J segment 2 bases; nucleotides outside the gene matches: 5. The CDR3 is CASSQDPSGRRQETQYF. The CDR3 bases are TGCGCCAGCAGCCAAGACCCTAGCGGGAGGAGGCAAGAGACCCAGTACTTC.

The CDR3 loop is CASSQDEVTSSLNTEAFF. DNA for the CDR3: TGCGCCAGCAGCCAAGATGAAGTTACATCAAGTCTGAACACTGAAGCTTTCTTT. The rearrangement uses TRBV4-3 and TRBJ1-1; D is undetermined. Deletions cut 0 bases from V and 0 bases from J, with 17 bases between. Looked up from germline, CDR1 is LGHNA and CDR2 is YSLEER. The CDR3 runs 18 residues.

A note on this clone: The sample carries other DNA sequences with the same CDR3. This chain links TRBV11-2 with TRBJ2-3; D gene uncertain. Trimming took 4 bases from V and 3 from J, leaving 2 bases between them. The CDR3 sequence is 11 residues long. Germline CDR1 is SGHAT and CDR2 is FQNNGV. CDR3 in DNA: TGTGCCAGCAGCTATACAGATACGCAGTATTTT. Protein: CASSYTDTQYF.

For this clone: Other DNA sequences of this sample code for an identical CDR3. The rearrangement links TRBV19 to TRBJ2-7; weak D call: TRBD1 (5 bases). Germline assignment: CDR1 LNHDA and CDR2 SQIVND (reference sequence). V lost 1 base to trimming and J lost 0 bases, with 7 bases between them. The CDR3 has 14 amino acids. CDR3 loop: CASSIGDSSYEQYF. DNA for the CDR3: TGTGCCAGTAGTATAGGTGACAGCTCCTACGAGCAGTACTTC.

This chain's CDR3 is CSADRTSGTYEQYF. CDR3 coding DNA: TGCAGCGCCGACAGGACTAGCGGTACCTACGAGCAGTACTTC. The rearrangement uses TRBV29-1 and TRBJ2-7; 10 nucleotides agree with TRBD2. V shed 7 bases and J 2 bases; nucleotides not matched to a gene: 8. This CDR3 is built from 14 residues. CDR1 is SQVTM and CDR2 is ANQGSEA in the germline V gene.

The genes are TRBV6-1 and TRBJ1-2; no clear D. The germline CDR1 and CDR2 sequences are MNHNS and SASEGT. The CDR3 extends over 15 amino acids. Between the trimmed V and J ends, which lost 1 base and 2 bases, there was a span of 11 bases. The CDR3 here is CASSEGASLNYGYTF. CDR3 in DNA: TGTGCCAGCAGTGAAGGGGCCAGCCTCAACTATGGCTACACCTTC.

V usage is TRBV29-1 and J usage is TRBJ2-1; the match to TRBD2 covers 7 bases. The CDR3 spans 16 residues. Germline-derived CDR1 and CDR2 are SQVTM and ANQGSEA. V lost 0 bases to trimming and J lost 9 bases; unmatched junction nucleotides: 14. This chain's CDR3 is CSVEEGLGREIGEQFF. The DNA for the CDR3 is TGCAGCGTTGAAGAGGGGCTGGGGCGGGAGATTGGTGAGCAGTTCTTC.

On this clone: One junction end disagrees with the germline gene, perhaps due to a read error. The chain links TRBV2 to TRBJ2-7; no firm D call. This CDR3 has 16 amino acids. Germline V gives CDR1 SNHLY, CDR2 FYNNEI. As DNA, the CDR3 is TGTGCCAGCAGTGAGGCGGTAGGGCTAGTTTCCTCCGAGCAGTACTTC. The encoded protein is CASSEAVGLVSSEQYF.